This TCR beta chain was captured by sequencing in a study of CD4 T cells in relation to SARS-CoV-2 and coronaviruses. Looking at the study overall: The restricting HLA molecule for shared crossreactive spike epitopes was mapped.

General study points: Memory recall responses, not primary responses primed in culture, are what the assay detects.

Looked up from germline, CDR1 is SGHDN and CDR2 is FVKESK. This CDR3 is built from 18 residues. The V end was cut by 5 bases, the J end by 6 bases, with 25 bases between. CD4+ T cells from unexposed donors were obtained before the COVID-19 pandemic (2011-2018). This clone turned up a few times. Its antigen is currently unknown. Naive and memory CD4+ T cell DNA was deep-sequenced without culture. The repertoire was sequenced with immunoSEQ multiplex PCR; TCRdb's copy has only in-frame clones and lacks some. The sample includes about 65,000 clones, about 89% seen only once; the top ten take about 1.6%. This TCR was recovered from a human donor in good health. The rearrangement uses TRBV14 and TRBJ1-4; D might be TRBD1 (5 bases). The material sequenced was memory CD4+ T cells from PBMCs. CDR3 coding DNA: TGTGCCAGCAGCGGCCTCCGGGACGTGGCGGGTGCTTATGAAAAACTGTTTTTT. Amino acids: CASSGLRDVAGAYEKLFF.